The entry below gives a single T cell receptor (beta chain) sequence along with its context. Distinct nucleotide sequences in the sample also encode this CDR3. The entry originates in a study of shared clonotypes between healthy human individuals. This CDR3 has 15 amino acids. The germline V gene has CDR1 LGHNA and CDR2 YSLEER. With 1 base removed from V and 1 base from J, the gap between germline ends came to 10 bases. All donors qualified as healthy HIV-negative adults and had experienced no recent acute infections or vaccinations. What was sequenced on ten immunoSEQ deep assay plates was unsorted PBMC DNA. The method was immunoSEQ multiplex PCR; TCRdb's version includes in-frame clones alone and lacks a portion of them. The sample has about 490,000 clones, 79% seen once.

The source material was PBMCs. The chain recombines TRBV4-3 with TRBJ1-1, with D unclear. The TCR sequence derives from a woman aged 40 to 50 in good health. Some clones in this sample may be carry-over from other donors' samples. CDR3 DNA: TGCGCCAGCAGCCAAGGGATTTTAGCGAACACTGAAGCTTTCTTT. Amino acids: CASSQGILANTEAFF.